The rows below give T cell receptor beta chains drawn from one sample of a study of spatial heterogeneity in lung cancer. TCRdb called the 5' RACE reads again in MiXCR, with one record for every CDR3 protein. The table includes 15,000 or so distinct CDR3 sequences, around 15% detected once. The sequences come from PBMCs, collected at surgery. The receptors here all came from a male donor with early-stage non-small cell lung cancer. CDR3s include the opening cysteine and the closing phenylalanine or tryptophan. D genes are given only for firm matches. Not every row has a clone size; where given, it reads once, few, many or a size class.

TRBV27	-	TRBJ2-1	many	TGTGCCAGCACCCCGACAGGACACAATGAGCAGTTCTTC	CASTPTGHNEQFF
TRBV6-6	-	TRBJ1-1	many	TGTGCCAGCCGGACGCAGGATCACACTGAAGCTTTCTTT	CASRTQDHTEAFF
TRBV7-2	-	TRBJ1-2	-	TGTGCCAGCAGCTTAGGGACCTATTATGGCTACACCTTC	CASSLGTYYGYTF
TRBV10-3	-	TRBJ2-5	-	TGTGCCATCAGCGCAAGACAGGAAGAGACCCAGTACTTC	CAISARQEETQYF
TRBV7-9	-	TRBJ2-2	few	TGTGCCAGCAGCTCCGCTACAGGGAGGGGGAACACCGGGGAGCTGTTTTTT	CASSSATGRGNTGELFF
TRBV6-2/TRBV6-3	-	TRBJ1-3	few	TGTGCCAGCAGGCACTCGACAGGAGGAAACACCATATATTTT	CASRHSTGGNTIYF
TRBV27	-	TRBJ2-7	few	TGTGCCAGCAGGGGATCCGGGACCACCTACGAGCAGTACTTC	CASRGSGTTYEQYF
TRBV11-3	-	TRBJ2-2	few	TGTGCCAGCAGCCTCTGGGCAGGGTCTCAGGCCGGGGAGCTGTTTTTT	CASSLWAGSQAGELFF
TRBV4-3	-	TRBJ2-5	-	TGCGCCAGCAGCCAGTCCGCGGGGGCGAAAGAGACCCAGTACTTC	CASSQSAGAKETQYF
TRBV28	TRBD1	TRBJ2-2	-	TGTGCCAGCAGTCCGCCTGAGGGGGCGGCCACCGGGGAGCTGTTTTTT	CASSPPEGAATGELFF
TRBV4-2	-	TRBJ1-6	-	TGTGCCAGCAGCCAAGAAATTGGTTCACCCCTCCACTTT	CASSQEIGSPLHF
TRBV29-1	-	TRBJ2-3	-	TGCAGCTCCCCGGGGTCGGGCACAGATACGCAGTATTTT	CSSPGSGTDTQYF
TRBV11-2	TRBD2	TRBJ2-7	many	TGTGCCAGCAGCCGAGGGCCTAGCGGGGGGATCGAGCAGTACTTC	CASSRGPSGGIEQYF
TRBV6-5	TRBD2	TRBJ2-4	many	TGTGCCAGCAGTTACCGGGAGGGAGCCAAAAACATTCAGTACTTC	CASSYREGAKNIQYF
TRBV5-1	TRBD1	TRBJ1-1	-	TGCGCCAGCAGCTTGCGTACAGGGGACGCTGAAGCTTTCTTT	CASSLRTGDAEAFF
TRBV28	TRBD1	TRBJ1-5	many	TGTGCCAGCAGAACAGGGGCAGATCAGCCCCAGCATTTT	CASRTGADQPQHF
TRBV20-1	TRBD2	TRBJ2-1	few	TGCAGTGCTAGAGGGGGAGGGGATGAGCAGTTCTTC	CSARGGGDEQFF
TRBV3-1	-	TRBJ1-4	many	TGTGCCAGCAGCCAAGGAAGGGGTCGGGATGAAAAACTGTTTTTT	CASSQGRGRDEKLFF
TRBV20-1	-	TRBJ2-7	few	TGCAGTGCTGGGCCGAAAGAAATTTACGAGCAGTACTTC	CSAGPKEIYEQYF
TRBV12-3/TRBV12-4	-	TRBJ1-1	many	TGTGCCAGCAGTTTTGGGGTGCGTGGCACTGAAGCTTTCTTT	CASSFGVRGTEAFF
TRBV21-1	-	TRBJ1-1	few	TGTGCCAGCAGCTCCGGGACAGGGGTCCCTGAAGCTTTCTTT	CASSSGTGVPEAFF
TRBV7-9	TRBD1	TRBJ2-1	-	TGTGCCAGCAGGGGGACAGACAATGAGCAGTTCTTC	CASRGTDNEQFF
TRBV20-1	TRBD1	TRBJ1-1	many	TGCAGTGCTAGGGATGTTCTCCGAGGGACAGGGGGCACTGAAGCTTTCTTT	CSARDVLRGTGGTEAFF
TRBV3-1	-	TRBJ1-1	-	TGTGCCAGCAGCCAAGAACTGGGGGAGAACACTGAAGCTTTCTTT	CASSQELGENTEAFF
TRBV12-3/TRBV12-4	-	TRBJ1-5	-	TGTGCCAGCAGTTCGCGGGGGCATCAGGGCAATCAGCCCCAGCATTTT	CASSSRGHQGNQPQHF
TRBV2	TRBD2	TRBJ2-5	few	TGTGCCAGCAGTGAAAGCCTAGCGGGGGGCCAAGAGACCCAGTACTTC	CASSESLAGGQETQYF
TRBV4-3	TRBD1	TRBJ1-3	many	TGCGCCAGCAGTCGACAGCCGGGACAGGTATCTGGAAACACCATATATTTT	CASSRQPGQVSGNTIYF
TRBV7-2	-	TRBJ2-6	-	TGTGCCAGCAGCCCCTCGGGGAGCTCTGGGGCCAACGTCCTGACTTTC	CASSPSGSSGANVLTF
TRBV29-1	-	TRBJ2-7	-	TGCAGCGTTCAATTGACAGCAACCTACGAGCAGTACTTC	CSVQLTATYEQYF
TRBV5-6	TRBD1	TRBJ1-1	-	TGTGCCAGCAGCTTGGGACAGGGGAAAGCTTTCTTT	CASSLGQGKAFF
TRBV6-2/TRBV6-3	TRBD2	TRBJ2-1	few	TGTGCCAGCAGTTACTCGGGACTAGCGAGGAATGAGCAGTTCTTC	CASSYSGLARNEQFF
TRBV7-9	TRBD1	TRBJ2-7	few	TGTGCCAGCAGCGGGACAGGGGGCGGGGAGCAGTACTTC	CASSGTGGGEQYF
TRBV20-1	-	TRBJ2-3	few	TGCAGTGCGACCGCTTTTGGTACGCAGTATTTT	CSATAFGTQYF
TRBV5-1	-	TRBJ2-3	few	TGCGCCAGCAGCTTGGGACTAACGAGCGACACAGATACGCAGTATTTT	CASSLGLTSDTDTQYF
TRBV12-5	TRBD1	TRBJ2-5	many	TGTGCTAGTGGTTTGACGATCCCGGGACAGGCTTTCCAAGAGACCCAGTACTTC	CASGLTIPGQAFQETQYF
TRBV28	-	TRBJ2-7	-	TGTGCCAGCAGTTTAATTAGTTTCGAGCAGTACTTC	CASSLISFEQYF
TRBV27	-	TRBJ1-5	-	TGTGCCAGCAGTTTCGCGGGCAGGGTTGGTAATCAGCCCCAGCATTTT	CASSFAGRVGNQPQHF
TRBV4-2	TRBD1	TRBJ1-2	few	TGTGCCAGCAGCCAAGGACAGGGTCGGAATGGCTACACCTTC	CASSQGQGRNGYTF
TRBV9	-	TRBJ2-7	-	TGTGCCAGCAGCGTGGGTAAGAACGAGCAGTACTTC	CASSVGKNEQYF
TRBV6-2/TRBV6-3	-	TRBJ1-1	-	TGTGCCAGCAGTTACAACCGCCAGGGAGGTGGCACTGAAGCTTTCTTT	CASSYNRQGGGTEAFF
TRBV7-2	-	TRBJ1-5	-	TGTGCCAGCAGCCTTCAGGGGCAAAATCAGCCCCAGCATTTT	CASSLQGQNQPQHF
TRBV19	TRBD1	TRBJ2-4	many	TGTGCCAGTAGTATAGGCTACCGGGACAGGGTAACCAAAAACATTCAGTACTTC	CASSIGYRDRVTKNIQYF
TRBV5-4	-	TRBJ2-5	many	TGTGCCAGCAGCTTGGAAAGGCGAGAGACCCAGTACTTC	CASSLERRETQYF
TRBV28	TRBD1	TRBJ2-7	-	TGTGCCAGCAGTTCCCCGACTACAGGGGCCTACGAGCAGTACTTC	CASSSPTTGAYEQYF
TRBV20-1	-	TRBJ1-2	-	TGCAGTGCGGCCCGGGGGGAAGGCCAGAAAAGAAACTATGGCTACACCTTC	CSAARGEGQKRNYGYTF
TRBV28	-	TRBJ1-5	-	TGTGCCAGCAGTTCCTGGGGGGGAAATCAGCCCCAGCATTTT	CASSSWGGNQPQHF
TRBV18	-	TRBJ2-3	-	TGTGCCAGCTCAAGGGGCAGGGAGGTCGGAAATACGCAGTATTTT	CASSRGREVGNTQYF
TRBV27	TRBD1	TRBJ2-7	medium-sized	TGTGCCAGCAGTTTACAGGGGGCCAACTACGAGCAGTACTTC	CASSLQGANYEQYF